In its sample, the clone carrying this T cell receptor beta chain was seen many times. Its antigen is currently unknown. Individually, cDNA molecules had unique molecular identifiers attached to them. MiXCR was run by TCRdb on the 5' RACE reads, yielding one entry per CDR3 protein. Altogether roughly 99,000 distinct CDR3 sequences are present, around 10% being singletons, with the ten largest covering under 9%. This record belongs to a study of early T cells in non-severe SARS-CoV-2 infection. Study-level background: From unsorted whole blood, bulk RNA was sequenced, and the chains remained unpaired.

Study observations and caveats: In VDJdb matching, anti-spike CD8 responses were favored while private and CD4 specificities went missing.

This CDR3 comprises 15 residues. V shed 1 base and J shed 2 bases, with 12 bases lying between them. Per the germline V gene, CDR1 is SGHTA and CDR2 is FQGNSA. This chain uses TRBV7-2 with TRBJ2-7; the D is unclear. The receptor was isolated from an adult who was a healthcare worker with PCR-confirmed SARS-CoV-2 infection or an uninfected control (not recorded which). Material for sequencing was whole blood. This CDR3 reads CASSLDPGWTYEQYF. In nucleotides, the CDR3 is TGTGCCAGCAGCTTAGATCCGGGTTGGACCTACGAGCAGTACTTC. Full variable domain (rest looked up from reference TRBV7-2 and TRBJ2-7): GAGVSQSPSNKVTEKGKDVELRCDPISGHTALYWYRQSLGQGLEFLIYFQGNSAPDKSGLPSDRFSAERTGGSVSTLTIQRTQQEDSAVYLCASSLDPGWTYEQYFGPGTRLTVT.